The T cell receptor beta chain described here comes from a study of OX40 agonist ivuxolimab in advanced cancers. On the study more broadly: Partial responses were recorded for three patients, including one with hepatocellular carcinoma and two with cutaneous melanoma.

Worth noting for this clone: Its antigen is as yet unknown.

Findings of the study overall: At 0.1 to 3.0 mg/kg and by week 6, clonal expansion occurred in CD4+ and CD8+ blood T cells. Expanded clones tended on average to be more numerous among CD8+ T cells than CD4+. There were also nonresponders showing low normalized T-cell clonal expansion.

TCRdb's table, derived via immunoSEQ multiplex PCR, lists solely in-frame clones and lacks some. The table shows 70,000 or so clones, with around 87% occurring only once. The CDR3 runs 15 residues. The germline CDR1 and CDR2 sequences are MNHEY and SVGAGI. The V gene lost 0 bases and the J gene lost 8 bases, with 13 bases spanning the gap. The sample consisted of CD4+ or CD8+ T cells sorted from blood, taken in a trial of the OX40 agonist ivuxolimab. This sequence originates from an adult with an advanced solid tumor such as melanoma, head and neck, liver or kidney cancer. The V and J genes are TRBV6-5 and TRBJ1-4, with D perhaps TRBD1 (5 bases). The CDR3 spells CASSYSGRVEEKLFF. CDR3 coding DNA: TGTGCCAGCAGTTACTCGGGCAGGGTTGAAGAAAAACTGTTTTTT.